A selection of T cell receptor beta chains follows, all from one sample in a study of shared clonotypes between healthy human individuals. TCRdb's table, derived via immunoSEQ multiplex PCR, lists solely in-frame clones and lacks some. The sample contains some 2.1 million clones, roughly 95% of which appear only once. Sequenced sample: naive CD8+ T cells sorted from blood. The receptors come from a young man in good health. The CDR3 runs from the conserved cysteine through the conserved F or W. A D gene is named only where the DNA matches it firmly. Only some rows state a clone size, as once, few, many or a class for expanded clones.

V gene	J gene	clone size	D gene	CDR3 DNA	CDR3 protein
TRBV7-2	TRBJ2-3	.	.	TGTGCCAGCAGCTTCCCCAACTCAGATACGCAGTATTTT	CASSFPNSDTQYF
TRBV4-3	TRBJ2-3	.	.	TGCGCCAGCAGGCAAACCGGGGGGCGAACAGATACGCAGTATTTT	CASRQTGGRTDTQYF
TRBV30	TRBJ2-1	.	.	TGTGCCTGGAGTGTAAACAGCTACAATGAGCAGTTCTTC	CAWSVNSYNEQFF
TRBV5-4	TRBJ2-5	.	.	TGTGCCAGCAGCTTCAGGGGTCAGGAGACCCAGTACTTC	CASSFRGQETQYF
TRBV9	TRBJ2-7	.	TRBD1	TGTGCCAGCAGCCCCGGGACAGGGAGCGAGCAGTACTTC	CASSPGTGSEQYF
TRBV7-3	TRBJ2-2	.	.	TGTGCCAGCAGCGGTAGCTCTGGCACCGGGGAGCTGTTTTTT	CASSGSSGTGELFF
TRBV7-8	TRBJ2-7	.	.	TGTGCCAGCACCCGGGGAGAGGGCTACGAGCAGTACTTC	CASTRGEGYEQYF
TRBV5-1	TRBJ1-2	.	.	TGCGCCAGCAGCTGGGAGGGATCAGACTATGGCTACACCTTC	CASSWEGSDYGYTF
TRBV7-9	TRBJ2-1	.	TRBD1	TGTGCCAGCAGCCACTCACTCGGCAGGGGGCATGATGAGCAGTTCTTC	CASSHSLGRGHDEQFF
TRBV30	TRBJ1-2	.	.	TGTGCCTGGAGTAGCGACGGGAACTATGGCTACACCTTC	CAWSSDGNYGYTF
TRBV5-6	TRBJ2-7	.	.	TGTGCCAGCAGCTTGAGTGGCAGTATCCCCTACGAGCAGTACTTC	CASSLSGSIPYEQYF
TRBV16	TRBJ1-6	.	TRBD1	TGTGCCAGCAGCCAAATGGCCGGGACAGATAATTCACCCCTCCACTTT	CASSQMAGTDNSPLHF
TRBV25-1	TRBJ2-5	.	.	TGTGCCAGCAGTGGGCACGGGACCCAGTACTTC	CASSGHGTQYF
TRBV27	TRBJ2-3	once	.	TGTGCCAGCAGTTTATCTACGGAGGGAGCCGTCACAGATACGCAGTATTTT	CASSLSTEGAVTDTQYF
TRBV28	TRBJ2-2	.	TRBD2	TGTGCCAGCAGTCCCCCCCAATACAGCGACGGGACTACCAACACCGGGGAGCTGTTTTTT	CASSPPQYSDGTTNTGELFF
TRBV19	TRBJ1-5	.	.	TGTGCCAGTAGTATACGGGACACCTATCAGCCCCAGCATTTT	CASSIRDTYQPQHF
TRBV2	TRBJ1-3	.	TRBD1	TGTGCCAGCAGTGAGGGGACAGATTCTGGAAACACCATATATTTT	CASSEGTDSGNTIYF
TRBV19	TRBJ1-5	.	.	TGTGCCAGTAGTATAGAAGGAGGGAAGAGCAATCAGCCCCAGCATTTT	CASSIEGGKSNQPQHF
TRBV4-3	TRBJ2-7	.	.	TGCGCCAGCAGCCATTATACCGGAGGGGACGAGCAGTACTTC	CASSHYTGGDEQYF
TRBV7-3	TRBJ2-2	.	.	TGTGCCAGCAGCTTCAATGGCGGGGCCGGGGAGCTGTTTTTT	CASSFNGGAGELFF
TRBV30	TRBJ2-7	.	.	TGTGCCTGGAGGCTATCTTCCGGGAACGAGCAGTACTTC	CAWRLSSGNEQYF